Many counts were recorded for the clone carrying this TCR beta chain. Only in-frame clones appear in the TCRdb table, and some are missing; sequencing was by immunoSEQ multiplex PCR. The table lists around 140,000 clones, 88% of them singletons. This entry is derived from a study of blood T cell repertoires in COVID-19. Study information: Acute-phase and convalescent COVID-19 samples originated in the United States, Italy and Spain. From T cells, B-cell-depleted T cells, or PBMCs came the material, which was cDNA or gDNA.

Germline V gives CDR1 SQVTM, CDR2 ANQGSEA. V was clipped by 7 bases and J by 4 bases, with 17 bases between them. This CDR3 is built from 14 residues. The sequencing sample was made of peripheral blood. The clonotype was recovered from a man in his 60s with active or convalescent COVID-19. V and J are TRBV29-1 and TRBJ2-1; a possible D gene is TRBD1 (8 bases). CDR3 protein: CSATGGQVYNEQFF. The CDR3 DNA sequence: TGCAGCGCCACGGGGGGACAGGTATACAATGAGCAGTTCTTC.